By frequency in the sample, the clone carrying this TCR beta chain is medium-sized. The source of the sample is a study of blood T cell repertoires in COVID-19. CDR1 and CDR2 from the germline V gene are LGHDT and YNNKEL (reference sequence). Trimming stripped 4 bases from V and 1 base from J, with 7 bases between. The CDR3 consists of 13 residues. Only in-frame clones appear in the TCRdb table, and some are missing; sequencing was by immunoSEQ multiplex PCR. Of about 220,000 clones in the sample, 80% were seen once. The receptor was derived from a human donor in a cohort sampled during active COVID-19. Source material: peripheral blood. The chain joins TRBV3-1 (or the pseudogene TRBV3-2) to TRBJ1-1; D is uncertain. CDR3: CASSPRGNTEAFF. The CDR3 region has the DNA TGTGCCAGCAGCCCCCGGGGGAACACTGAAGCTTTCTTT.